The 23 T cell receptor beta chains reported below all come from one sample, sequenced in a study of beta chain features in type 1 diabetes. Expressed TCRB transcripts were sequenced after all isolated RNA was converted to cDNA. Sequenced by immunoSEQ multiplex PCR; TCRdb stores in-frame clones only, minus some. Of over 150,000 clones detected, about 8.5% appear once; the ten largest clones hold 0.55% to 0.75%. The sample was central memory CD4+ T cells from blood. The receptors derive from a man aged 18 to 35 in good health.

The chain uses TRBV25-1 and TRBJ1-2; TRBD1 might be the D (5 bases). CDR3 length: 16 amino acids. Trimming took 2 bases from V and 1 from J, leaving 14 bases between them. Looked up from germline, CDR1 is MGHDK and CDR2 is SYGVNS. In nucleotides, the CDR3 is TGTGCCAGCAGTGAAGAGGTTGGGGCGGTTAACTATGGCTACACCTTC. Its translation is CASSEEVGAVNYGYTF.

The CDR3 loop is CASSPQGRSTEAFF. The CDR3 DNA reads TGTGCCAGCAGCCCACAGGGGCGCTCCACTGAAGCTTTCTTT. V and J are TRBV7-2 and TRBJ1-1, with 7 bases identical to TRBD1. Germline CDR1 and CDR2: SGHTA and FQGNSA. V lost 5 bases to trimming and J lost 4 bases; unmatched junction nucleotides: 7. The CDR3 extends over 14 amino acids.

This clone was observed a few times. The chain combines TRBV18 with TRBJ1-2; D is unresolved. Germline CDR1 and CDR2: KGHSH and LQKENI. Trimming took off 4 bases at V and 2 bases at J, with 14 bases between the two ends. The CDR3 has 15 amino acids. CDR3 bases: TGTGCCAGCTCACGCATCGGTGAGGGAAACTATGGCTACACCTTC. Translating gives CASSRIGEGNYGYTF.

Ten or more counts support this clone. The rearrangement links TRBV9 to TRBJ1-5, with D possibly matching TRBD1 (5 bases). Trimming removed 3 bases from V and 0 bases from J, with 7 bases in between. The germline CDR1 and CDR2 sequences are SGDLS and YYNGEE. The CDR3 has 14 residues. CDR3 loop: CASSDQGSNQPQHF. In nucleotides, the CDR3 is TGTGCCAGCAGCGACCAGGGTAGCAATCAGCCCCAGCATTTT.

This clone was found a few times. The chain employs TRBV11-2 and TRBJ2-1; D unresolved. This CDR3 spans 13 amino acids. V was pared by 5 bases and J by 6 bases, with 11 bases between. In germline, CDR1 is SGHAT, CDR2 FQNNGV. CDR3 nucleotides: TGTGCCAGCAGCCCCTCGGGTGGCAATGAGCAGTTCTTC. This translates into CASSPSGGNEQFF.

The gene calls are TRBV18 and TRBJ2-3; 11 nucleotides align to TRBD1. From germline, CDR1 is KGHSH and CDR2 LQKENI. The V segment lost 2 bases and the J segment 6 bases; nucleotides outside the gene matches: 10. The CDR3 covers 17 residues. For the CDR3, the DNA is TGTGCCAGCTCACCATTCTACAGAGGACAGGGGGCCGATACGCAGTATTTT. This codes for CASSPFYRGQGADTQYF.

At least ten counts were recorded for this clone. The J gene is TRBJ2-5, the V gene TRBV2; the D is unclear. The length of the CDR3 is 13 residues. V lost 7 bases to trimming and J lost 2 bases, with 11 bases between them. Germline V lookup: CDR1 SNHLY, CDR2 FYNNEI. CDR3: CASMSRAQETQYF. The CDR3 DNA is TGTGCCAGCATGTCGAGAGCGCAAGAGACCCAGTACTTC.

In its sample, this clone was seen a few times. The rearrangement joins TRBV7-3 to TRBJ1-1, with 7 bases lining up with TRBD1. Germline loops: CDR1 SGHTA, CDR2 FQGTGA. V shed 5 bases, J shed 3 bases, and the junction held 3 bases outside the gene matches. The CDR3 has 13 amino acids. The CDR3 DNA reads as TGTGCCAGCAGCACCCAGGGGGACACTGAAGCTTTCTTT. Residues: CASSTQGDTEAFF. The variable domain in full, with the rest retrieved from reference TRBV7-3 and TRBJ1-1, is GAGVSQTPSNKVTEKGKYVELRCDPISGHTALYWYRQSLGQGPEFLIYFQGTGAADDSGLPNDRFFAVRPEGSVSTLKIQRTERGDSAVYLCASSTQGDTEAFFGQGTRLTVV.

This clone was found a few times. The chain joins TRBV9 to TRBJ2-6; D uncertain. The germline gives CDR1 SGDLS, CDR2 YYNGEE. V lost 1 base and J 4 bases, leaving 9 bases between the germline ends. This CDR3 contains 15 residues. The CDR3 spells CASSVMAVGANVLTF. The CDR3 DNA sequence: TGTGCCAGCAGCGTAATGGCCGTGGGGGCCAACGTCCTGACTTTC.

Only a few counts were recorded for this clone. The chain employs TRBV7-9 and TRBJ2-3; D unclear. Trimming took 2 bases from V and 8 from J, leaving 8 bases between them. Germline CDR1 SEHNR, CDR2 FQNEAQ (reference sequence). There are 12 residues in the CDR3. The CDR3 sequence: CASSLQDSTQYF. In DNA form, the CDR3 reads TGTGCCAGCAGCTTACAGGATTCTACGCAGTATTTT.

This clone turned up a few times. Other DNA sequences of this sample code for an identical CDR3. The chain employs TRBV7-2 and TRBJ2-7, with 8 bases aligning to TRBD1. Unmatched junction bases numbered 1, after V lost 3 bases and J lost 0 bases. Germline values: CDR1 SGHTA, CDR2 FQGNSA. The CDR3 length is 14 residues. CDR3 amino acids: CASSLGQASYEQYF. As DNA, the CDR3 is TGTGCCAGCAGCTTGGGACAGGCCTCCTACGAGCAGTACTTC. Complete variable domain (other parts from reference TRBV7-2 and TRBJ2-7): GAGVSQSPSNKVTEKGKDVELRCDPISGHTALYWYRQSLGQGLEFLIYFQGNSAPDKSGLPSDRFSAERTGGSVSTLTIQRTQQEDSAVYLCASSLGQASYEQYFGPGTRLTVT.

The chain joins TRBV4-2 to TRBJ2-3, with TRBD2 identical over 10 bases. CDR1 is LGHNA and CDR2 is YNFKEQ in the germline V gene. Trimming cost V 0 bases and J 1 base; bases outside gene matches: 7. The CDR3 has 18 amino acids. CDR3 DNA: TGTGCCAGCAGCCAAGATGTGACTAGCGGGTTAGGCACAGATACGCAGTATTTT. Amino acid sequence: CASSQDVTSGLGTDTQYF.

This clone was found many times. The rearrangement links TRBV30 to TRBJ2-1, with 14 nucleotides matching TRBD2. Trimming cost V 3 bases and J 11 bases; bases outside gene matches: 6. This CDR3 comprises 14 residues. CDR1 GTSNPN and CDR2 SVGIG come from the germline V gene (reference sequence). The CDR3, as DNA: TGTGCCTGGAGCGGACTAGCGGGGGGCCAACAGCAGTTCTTC. Translated: CAWSGLAGGQQQFF. Complete variable domain (other parts from reference TRBV30 and TRBJ2-1): SQTIHQWPATLVQPVGSPLSLECTVEGTSNPNLYWYRQAAGRGLQLLFYSVGIGQISSEVPQNLSASRPQDRQFILSSKKLLLSDSGFYLCAWSGLAGGQQQFFGPGTRLTVL.

The rearrangement uses TRBV7-2 and TRBJ2-1, with TRBD2 matching over 8 bases. Germline values: CDR1 SGHTA, CDR2 FQGNSA. This CDR3 region has 12 residues. The junction had 0 bases not matched to a gene; V was cut back by 4 bases and J by 7 bases. Written as DNA, the CDR3 is TGTGCCAGCAGCTCGGGGGGGAATGAGCAGTTCTTC. Translated, it gives CASSSGGNEQFF.

This chain links TRBV5-6 with TRBJ2-5; tentative D call: TRBD2 (6 bases). CDR3 length equals 14 residues. In germline, CDR1 is SGHDT, CDR2 YYEEEE. Trimming removed 1 base from V and 3 bases from J, with 10 bases in between. In nucleotides, the CDR3 is TGTGCCAGCAGCTTGTCGGGACTCGAAGAGACCCAGTACTTC. This gives the protein CASSLSGLEETQYF.

This clone occurred a few times. This chain uses TRBV5-4 with TRBJ2-7; 10 nucleotides match TRBD1. J gave up 6 bases and V 0 bases, and 0 bases lay outside the gene matches. Germline loops: CDR1 SGHNT, CDR2 YYREEE (reference sequence). The CDR3 is 13 residues long. The DNA for the CDR3 is TGTGCCAGCAGCTTGGGACAGGGGGCCGAGCAGTACTTC. It codes for CASSLGQGAEQYF.

CDR3 region: CASSPEGLAGPYNEQFF. The CDR3 coding sequence is TGTGCCAGCAGCCCAGAGGGACTAGCGGGACCATACAATGAGCAGTTCTTC. The genes are TRBV9 and TRBJ2-1; 13 bases line up with TRBD2. V lost 4 bases and J lost 4; bases outside the gene matches: 8. The CDR3 has 17 residues. Germline-derived CDR1 and CDR2 are SGDLS and YYNGEE. The full variable domain, completed using reference TRBV9 and TRBJ2-1, is DSGVTQTPKHLITATGQRVTLRCSPRSGDLSVYWYQQSLDQGLQFLIQYYNGEERAKGNILERFSAQQFPDLHSELNLSSLELGDSALYFCASSPEGLAGPYNEQFFGPGTRLTVL.

Many counts were recorded for this clone. The V call is TRBV5-4, the J call TRBJ1-2; the match to TRBD1 covers 8 bases. Germline assignment: CDR1 SGHNT and CDR2 YYREEE (reference sequence). V lost 6 bases and J lost 4; bases outside the gene matches: 5. The CDR3 contains 13 residues. In DNA form, the CDR3 reads TGTGCCAGCAACACGGACAGGGCCTATGGCTACACCTTC. This sequence encodes CASNTDRAYGYTF.

V is TRBV30 and J is TRBJ2-7; 9 nucleotides agree with TRBD1. The V gene's germline CDR1 is GTSNPN and CDR2 SVGIG (reference sequence). Trimming cost V 3 bases and J 6 bases; bases outside gene matches: 12. This CDR3 contains 15 residues. The chain's CDR3 is CAWRGEGQGKREQYF. In DNA, the CDR3 is TGTGCCTGGAGGGGAGAGGGACAGGGTAAGCGCGAGCAGTACTTC.

This chain uses TRBV28 with TRBJ1-6; TRBD1 matches at 7 bases. Germline V gene lookup returns CDR1 MDHEN and CDR2 SYDVKM. CDR3 length: 16 amino acids. V shed 1 base and J 10 bases; nucleotides not matched to a gene: 10. CDR3 nucleotides: TGTGCCAGCAGTTTATCTAGAGGGGGCGCCGGATCACCCCTCCACTTT. Its translation is CASSLSRGGAGSPLHF.

This clone was seen only a few times. This chain joins TRBV7-2 and TRBJ2-1; D ambiguous. There are 12 residues in the CDR3. CDR1 and CDR2 (germline): SGHTA, FQGNSA. V was clipped by 2 bases and J by 10 bases, with 9 bases between them. The CDR3 DNA sequence: TGTGCCAGCAGCTTAAATACCAGGGAGCAGTTCTTC. It translates to CASSLNTREQFF.

This clone was detected only a few times. The gene calls are TRBV28 and TRBJ2-2; 9 nucleotides align to TRBD1. Germline values: CDR1 MDHEN, CDR2 SYDVKM. Germline trimming cut 6 bases from V and 6 bases from J; bases unmatched to any gene: 11. This CDR3 has 16 residues. The CDR3 region is CASRYPGQGWSGELFF. In nucleotides, the CDR3 is TGTGCCAGCAGGTACCCGGGACAGGGTTGGTCCGGGGAGCTGTTTTTT. The full variable domain, with the rest looked up from reference TRBV28 and TRBJ2-2, is DVKVTQSSRYLVKRTGEKVFLECVQDMDHENMFWYRQDPGLGLRLIYFSYDVKMKEKGDIPEGYSVSREKKERFSLILESASTNQTSMYLCASRYPGQGWSGELFFGEGSRLTVL.

V is TRBV11-3 and J is TRBJ2-4; 8 nucleotides match TRBD1. From germline, CDR1 is SGHNT and CDR2 YENEEA. There are 16 residues in the CDR3. The J segment lost 1 base and the V segment lost 3 bases, leaving 5 bases of the junction unmatched. This CDR3 is CASSLGQGAAKNIQYF. The CDR3, as DNA: TGTGCCAGCAGCTTGGGTCAGGGGGCGGCCAAAAACATTCAGTACTTC.